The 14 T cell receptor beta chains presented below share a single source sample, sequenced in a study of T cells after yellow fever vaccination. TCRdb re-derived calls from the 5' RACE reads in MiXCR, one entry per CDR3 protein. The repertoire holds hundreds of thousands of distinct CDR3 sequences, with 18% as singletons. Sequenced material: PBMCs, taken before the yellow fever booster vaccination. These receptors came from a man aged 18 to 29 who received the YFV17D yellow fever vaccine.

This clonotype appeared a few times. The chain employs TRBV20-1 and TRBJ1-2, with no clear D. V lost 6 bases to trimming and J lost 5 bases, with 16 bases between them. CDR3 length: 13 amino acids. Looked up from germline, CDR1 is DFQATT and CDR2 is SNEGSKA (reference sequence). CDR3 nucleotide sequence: TGCAGTGCACGAGGTGGGGTGGGTTATGGCTACACCTTC. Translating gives CSARGGVGYGYTF.

CDR3 bases: TGCGCCAGCAGCCCAGGGACAGACGAGTCCTACGAGCAGTACGTC. Residues: CASSPGTDESYEQYV. The V gene is TRBV4-1, the J gene TRBJ2-7, with TRBD1 matching over 7 bases. V shed 4 bases and J 1 base; nucleotides not matched to a gene: 7. This CDR3 comprises 15 residues. From germline, CDR1 is MGHRA and CDR2 YSYEKL.

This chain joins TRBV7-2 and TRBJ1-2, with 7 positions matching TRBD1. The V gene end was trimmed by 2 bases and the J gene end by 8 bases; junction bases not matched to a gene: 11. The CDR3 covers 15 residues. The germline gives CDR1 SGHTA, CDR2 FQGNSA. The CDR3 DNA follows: TGTGCCAGCAGCTTAAATTCCAACAGGGGTAAAGGCTACACCTTC. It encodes CASSLNSNRGKGYTF. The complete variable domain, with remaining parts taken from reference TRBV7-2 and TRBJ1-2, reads GAGVSQSPSNKVTEKGKDVELRCDPISGHTALYWYRQSLGQGLEFLIYFQGNSAPDKSGLPSDRFSAERTGGSVSTLTIQRTQQEDSAVYLCASSLNSNRGKGYTFGSGTRLTVV.

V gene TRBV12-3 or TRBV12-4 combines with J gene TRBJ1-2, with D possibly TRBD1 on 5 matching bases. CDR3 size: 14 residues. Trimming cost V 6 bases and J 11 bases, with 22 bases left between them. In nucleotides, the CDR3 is TGTGCCAGCAGCCGACAGACGGAGGGGATCGGGTACACCTTC. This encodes CASSRQTEGIGYTF.

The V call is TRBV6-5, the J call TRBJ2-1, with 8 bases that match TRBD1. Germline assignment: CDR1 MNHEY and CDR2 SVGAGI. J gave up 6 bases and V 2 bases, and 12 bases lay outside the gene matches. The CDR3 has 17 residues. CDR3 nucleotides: TGTGCCAGCAGTTACCAAATCGGACAGGGCACCCGCAATGAGCAGTTCTTC. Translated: CASSYQIGQGTRNEQFF.

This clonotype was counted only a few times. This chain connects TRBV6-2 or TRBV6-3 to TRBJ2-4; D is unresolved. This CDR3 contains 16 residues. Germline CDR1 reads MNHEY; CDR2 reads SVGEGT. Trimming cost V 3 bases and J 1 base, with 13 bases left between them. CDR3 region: CASSYRAISAKNIQYF. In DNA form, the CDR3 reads TGTGCCAGCAGTTATAGAGCCATAAGCGCCAAAAACATTCAGTACTTC.

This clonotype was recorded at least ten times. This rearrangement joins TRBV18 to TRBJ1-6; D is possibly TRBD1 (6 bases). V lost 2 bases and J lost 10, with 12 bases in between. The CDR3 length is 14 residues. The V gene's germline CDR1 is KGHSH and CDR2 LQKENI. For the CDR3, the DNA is TGTGCCAGCTCACCAGGGGGGCTCGACTCACCCCTCCACTTT. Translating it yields CASSPGGLDSPLHF.

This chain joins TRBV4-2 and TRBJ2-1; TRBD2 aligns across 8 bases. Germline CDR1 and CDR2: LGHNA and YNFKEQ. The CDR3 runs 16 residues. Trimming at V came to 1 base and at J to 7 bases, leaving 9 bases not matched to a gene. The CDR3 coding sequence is TGTGCCAGCAGCCAAGGGACGGGACTAGGGGGGAATGAGCAGTTCTTC. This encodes CASSQGTGLGGNEQFF.

The CDR3: CASGPAASRSPLHF. The CDR3 nucleotides read TGTGCCAGCGGACCGGCCGCCTCTCGATCACCCCTCCACTTT. The chain uses TRBV27 and TRBJ1-6; D gene uncertain. There are 14 residues in the CDR3. Germline CDR1 is MNHEY and CDR2 is SMNVEV (reference sequence). V was shortened by 8 bases and J by 10 bases, with 18 bases between the two germline ends.

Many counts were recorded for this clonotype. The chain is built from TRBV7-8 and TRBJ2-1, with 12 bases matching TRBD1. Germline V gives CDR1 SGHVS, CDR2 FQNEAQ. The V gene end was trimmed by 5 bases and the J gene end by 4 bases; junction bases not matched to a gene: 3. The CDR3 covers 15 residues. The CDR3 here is CASSRDRGQYNEQFF. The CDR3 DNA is TGTGCCAGCAGCAGGGACAGGGGGCAGTACAATGAGCAGTTCTTC.

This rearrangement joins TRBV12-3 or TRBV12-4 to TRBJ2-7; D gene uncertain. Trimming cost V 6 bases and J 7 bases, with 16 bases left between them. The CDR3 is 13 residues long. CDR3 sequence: CASRTDGSSEQYF. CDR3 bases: TGTGCCAGCAGAACTGATGGGTCGAGTGAGCAGTACTTC.

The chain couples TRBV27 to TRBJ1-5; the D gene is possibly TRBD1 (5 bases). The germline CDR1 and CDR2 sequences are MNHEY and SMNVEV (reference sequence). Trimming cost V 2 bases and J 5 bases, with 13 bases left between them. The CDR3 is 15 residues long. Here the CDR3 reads CASSLSSGRDQPQHF. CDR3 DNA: TGTGCCAGCAGTTTAAGCTCAGGGAGGGATCAGCCCCAGCATTTT.

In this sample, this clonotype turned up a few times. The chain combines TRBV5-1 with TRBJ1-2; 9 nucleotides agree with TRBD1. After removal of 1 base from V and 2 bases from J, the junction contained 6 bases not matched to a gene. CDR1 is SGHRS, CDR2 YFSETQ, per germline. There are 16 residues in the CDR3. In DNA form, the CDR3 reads TGCGCCAGCAGCTTGCCCGGACAGGGGAGAAACTATGGCTACACCTTC. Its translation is CASSLPGQGRNYGYTF.

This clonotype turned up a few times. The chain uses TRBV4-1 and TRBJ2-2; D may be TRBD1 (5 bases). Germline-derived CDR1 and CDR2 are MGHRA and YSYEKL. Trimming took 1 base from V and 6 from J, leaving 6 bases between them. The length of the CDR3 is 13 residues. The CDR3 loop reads CASSQAGSGELFF. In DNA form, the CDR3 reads TGCGCCAGCAGCCAAGCAGGGTCCGGGGAGCTGTTTTTT.